This T cell receptor (beta chain) was recovered during a study of identical twins. Study results and limitations: Within monozygotic twins, out-of-frame TCR alpha sharing was underestimated by the models. Sequences that were out-of-frame, alpha and twin-shared displayed an excess of low generation probability.

Among all donors, each was a healthy Caucasian. This clonotype has just a few counts. What it binds is not known. TCRdb recomputed calls from the 5' RACE reads with MiXCR, one row per CDR3 protein. The data contain around 1.7 million distinct CDR3 sequences, more than 30% of them singletons. Germline V gives CDR1 DFQATT, CDR2 SNEGSKA (reference sequence). This CDR3 is 14 amino acids long. The J segment lost 4 bases and the V segment lost 4 bases, leaving 3 bases of the junction unmatched. This clonotype was obtained from a newborn girl in good health. This rearrangement joins TRBV20-1 to TRBJ2-7; the match to TRBD2 covers 14 bases. Source material: cord blood. The CDR3 loop is CSAIGTSGRYEQYF. In nucleotides, the CDR3 is TGCAGTGCTATTGGGACTAGCGGGAGATACGAGCAGTACTTC.